This record covers a single T cell receptor beta chain. The antigen it binds to is not known. Base qualities are not at hand, and no much larger clone is one base apart. This entry belongs to a study of blood T cell repertoires in COVID-19 (dated by TCRdb to 2020 to 2022). A note on the overall study: The collaborator samples originated in the United States, Italy and Spain and spanned the acute and convalescent phases of COVID-19. The prospective study material was composed of cDNA or gDNA derived from T cells, B-cell-depleted T cells, or PBMCs. The dataset comprised deeply sampled blood TCRbeta repertoires from subjects exposed to, actively infected with, or recovered from COVID-19. The repertoires were released in a freely available public database intended as a resource for research on the immune response to SARS-CoV-2. Samples came from the ongoing ImmuneRACE study (first 160 participants) plus 1,254 subjects from 6 global collaborators. Sample metadata almost always included a de-identified subject ID, COVID-19 status, age in years and sex. Where HLA class I and class II types were available, the types were taken from metadata supplied by the sample provider, not from assay-based typing.

The immunoSEQ Assay, a bias-controlled multiplex PCR, was used to amplify TCRbeta CDR3 regions from genomic DNA. The paper's processing steps were these. Within the assay, amplification of reference gene primers was used to estimate how many nucleated cells each sample contained. To quantify the absolute abundance of each unique TCRbeta CDR3 rearrangement, sequence reads were collapsed and filtered. For each sample, productive Simpson clonality was calculated as the square root of Simpson's diversity index over productive rearrangements. This immuneACCESS table, as held by TCRdb, lists in-frame sequences with V and J called but not all clones. Of the missing ones, under half trace to an unresolved V gene in checked studies; the others have no known cause. V, J and clone size are taken as reported in that table, and D and trimming were inferred from the DNA itself. The sample table holds 63,000 or so clones, of which roughly 77% were seen once. The ten largest clonotypes hold 9.2% of the sample.

Relative to germline, V is 7 bases shorter and J is 7 bases shorter, with 14 bases between their ends. The CDR3 spans 13 residues, from the cysteine through the phenylalanine. Of the read, only the CDR3 DNA is kept; its 39 bases are in frame from base 1. The germline V gene gives CDR1 as MDHEN and CDR2 as SYDVKM. Collaborating institutions collected whole blood in K2EDTA tubes following their own protocols. For TCRbeta analysis, collaborators shipped samples in one of three forms: frozen whole blood, isolated PBMCs, or DNA extracted from either of those sample types. Study-wide findings and limitations: Clinical and demographic metadata were provided uncurated, with the amount varying by source and participant.

Recombination connected TRBV28 to TRBJ1-5, with TRBD1 tentatively as D gene (5 bases match). The TCR originated in a human donor in a cohort sampled during active COVID-19. Sequencing was performed on peripheral blood. The CDR3 protein is CASTGTRGQPQHF. The sequence in DNA is TGTGCCAGCACCGGGACTCGCGGGCAGCCCCAGCATTTT.